This TCR beta chain emerged from a study of vaccination and CD4 T cells after COVID-19. Study information: Subjects got two shots of BNT162b2 or mRNA-1273 vaccine. Overlapping SARS-CoV-2, HCoV-NL63, HCoV-OC43 and HCoV-229E spike peptides stimulated the cells.

Noted treatment: roughly ten-day PBMC culture with coronavirus spike peptide pools or control peptides (ViraFEST assay). Ahead of the COVID-19 pandemic (2011-2018), the CD4+ T cells of the unexposed donor were collected. For ViraFEST, peptide pools expanded antigen-specific T cells, after which the TCRs were sequenced. At the Johns Hopkins FTIC core, DNA taken from cultured CD4+ T cells was sequenced by way of the Oncomine TCR Beta short-read assay. Via MiXCR, TCRdb re-called the PCR reads, giving one row per CDR3 protein. The sample carries 9,000 to 10,000 distinct CDR3 sequences, 34% recorded once. This clonotype was counted only a few times. As yet, its antigen is unknown. This TCR came from a human donor in good health. Sequencing used CD4+ T cells from blood, cultured in vitro.

CDR3 nucleotides: TGTGCCAGCAGTACTACAGGGGGCGTGAACACTGAAGCTTTCTTT. Protein sequence: CASSTTGGVNTEAFF. The chain combines TRBV12-3 or TRBV12-4 with TRBJ1-1; 9 bases agree with TRBD1. V was pared by 5 bases and J by 0 bases, with 4 bases of the junction left unmatched. The length of the CDR3 is 15 residues.